This is a list of T cell receptor beta chains from one sample in a study of regulatory T cells in long-lasting Graves disease. TCRdb reanalysed the multiplex PCR reads using MiXCR and keeps one entry per CDR3 protein. The sample lists 400,000 or so distinct CDR3 sequences, roughly 20% seen once, with more than 20% in the top ten. This specimen consisted of peripheral blood mononuclear cells (PBMCs), obtained when the disease was refractory, from a patient treated with antithyroid drugs. These receptor sequences come from a female donor with Graves disease. The CDR3 runs from the conserved cysteine through the conserved F or W. The D gene is left open where the match is weak. A row's size may be missing; if present it is once, few, many or a size class.

j_gene,v_gene,abundance,d_gene,CDR3aa,CDR3nt
TRBJ1-1,TRBV19,NA,NA,CASSFLWSRGAYTEAFF,TGTGCCAGTAGTTTCCTCTGGTCGCGGGGGGCGTATACTGAAGCTTTCTTT
TRBJ1-1,TRBV7-9,few,NA,CASTLGLRESSEAFF,TGTGCCAGCACCTTAGGGCTCAGGGAAAGCTCTGAAGCTTTCTTT
TRBJ2-5,TRBV5-4,few,NA,CASSLVGQPETQYF,TGTGCCAGCAGCTTGGTTGGACAGCCGGAGACCCAGTACTTC
TRBJ1-2,TRBV12-5,many,NA,CASAVEGSGYTF,TGTGCTAGTGCCGTAGAGGGGTCTGGCTACACCTTC
TRBJ2-2,TRBV2,many,NA,CASSGLRGAGNTGELFF,TGTGCCAGCAGTGGGCTCCGCGGGGCGGGGAACACCGGGGAGCTGTTTTTT
TRBJ2-4,TRBV6-2/TRBV6-3,NA,NA,CASSPDRSIQYF,TGTGCCAGCAGCCCCGACAGAAGCATTCAGTACTTC
TRBJ1-3,TRBV27,NA,NA,CASSVSGLGNTIYF,TGTGCCAGCAGCGTTTCTGGTCTGGGAAACACCATATATTTT
TRBJ1-1,TRBV19,NA,TRBD1,CASRDRGLSTEAFF,TGTGCCAGTCGGGACAGGGGGCTGAGCACTGAAGCTTTCTTT
TRBJ2-7,TRBV6-7,NA,TRBD2,CATLLAGGPRSSYEQYF,TGTGCCACCCTACTAGCGGGAGGGCCGAGGAGCTCCTACGAGCAGTACTTC
TRBJ2-7,TRBV29-1,few,TRBD2,CSVPGTNFHEQYF,TGCAGCGTCCCCGGGACTAACTTCCACGAGCAGTACTTC
TRBJ2-1,TRBV20-1,few,NA,CSAFALGNEQFF,TGCAGTGCTTTTGCCCTGGGCAATGAGCAGTTCTTC
TRBJ2-1,TRBV30,NA,TRBD2,CAWSVFSGRVNEQFF,TGTGCCTGGAGTGTATTTAGCGGGAGAGTGAATGAGCAGTTCTTC
TRBJ1-2,TRBV30,few,NA,CAWSVRGVSYGYTF,TGTGCCTGGAGTGTAAGGGGGGTGAGCTATGGCTACACCTTC
TRBJ2-5,TRBV20-1,few,TRBD1,CSASRDRGVETQYF,TGCAGTGCTAGCCGGGACAGGGGTGTGGAGACCCAGTACTTC
TRBJ2-7,TRBV27,few,TRBD2,CASSARLAVLSYEQYF,TGTGCCAGCAGTGCCCGACTAGCGGTGCTCTCCTACGAGCAGTACTTC
TRBJ2-2,TRBV29-1,few,NA,CSASRNSNTGELFF,TGCAGCGCCTCCAGGAATTCGAACACCGGGGAGCTGTTTTTT
TRBJ2-7,TRBV7-2,many,NA,CASSLVAVSYEQYF,TGTGCCAGCAGCTTAGTAGCGGTCTCCTACGAGCAGTACTTC
TRBJ1-2,TRBV6-5,few,NA,CASSYSKGGYTF,TGTGCCAGCAGTTACTCGAAAGGCGGCTACACCTTC
TRBJ2-7,TRBV10-3,many,NA,CAISESRYF,TGTGCCATCAGTGAGTCGCGGTACTTC
TRBJ2-7,TRBV5-1,NA,NA,CASSLEGQGSDEQYF,TGCGCCAGCAGCTTAGAAGGGCAGGGGAGCGACGAGCAGTACTTC
TRBJ2-7,TRBV20-1,many,NA,CSASGSAYEQYF,TGCAGTGCTAGCGGGAGCGCCTACGAGCAGTACTTC
TRBJ2-6,TRBV7-8,few,NA,CASSPAFGSGANVLTF,TGTGCCAGCAGTCCGGCCTTCGGTTCCGGGGCCAACGTCCTGACTTTC
TRBJ1-5,TRBV28,many,NA,CASRRGGVSEPQHF,TGTGCCAGCAGGCGCGGGGGGGTAAGTGAGCCCCAGCATTTT
TRBJ2-7,TRBV2,many,NA,CASSDVGSSYEQYF,TGTGCCAGCAGTGATGTGGGGTCTTCCTACGAGCAGTACTTC
TRBJ1-2,TRBV28,many,TRBD1,CASRGQGALGNYGYTF,TGTGCCAGCAGGGGACAGGGGGCGCTGGGTAACTATGGCTACACCTTC
TRBJ2-5,TRBV5-1,few,TRBD2,CASSWGREQRPERWETQYF,TGCGCCAGCAGCTGGGGGAGGGAACAGCGCCCGGAACGGTGGGAGACCCAGTACTTC
TRBJ2-4,TRBV3-1,many,NA,CASSQEAGQLAKNIQYF,TGTGCCAGCAGCCAAGAGGCCGGACAGCTAGCCAAAAACATTCAGTACTTC
TRBJ1-2,TRBV19,NA,TRBD1,CASSIVTGDGYTF,TGTGCCAGTAGTATAGTCACAGGGGATGGCTACACCTTC
TRBJ2-4,TRBV3-1,many,TRBD2,CASSQASGSQNIQYF,TGTGCCAGCAGCCAAGCAAGCGGGAGCCAAAACATTCAGTACTTC
TRBJ2-2,TRBV30,NA,NA,CAWSANLGNAGELFF,TGTGCCTGGAGTGCTAATTTAGGAAATGCGGGGGAGCTGTTTTTT
TRBJ1-2,TRBV15,many,NA,CATSRDTTAYGYTF,TGTGCCACCAGCAGAGATACGACAGCGTATGGCTACACCTTC
TRBJ1-5,TRBV4-2,NA,NA,CASSQSAEYSNQPQHF,TGTGCCAGCAGCCAGTCCGCCGAATATAGCAATCAGCCCCAGCATTTT
TRBJ2-1,TRBV18,few,TRBD1,CASSLGTVEYNEQFF,TGTGCCAGCTCACTCGGGACAGTGGAGTACAATGAGCAGTTCTTC
TRBJ2-5,TRBV28,many,TRBD2,CASSLWDLSGRARETQYF,TGTGCCAGCAGTTTATGGGACCTAAGCGGGAGGGCCCGGGAGACCCAGTACTTC
TRBJ1-6,TRBV4-2,few,NA,CASSPEGRGFSPLHF,TGTGCCAGCAGCCCCGAAGGGCGGGGATTTTCACCCCTCCACTTT
TRBJ2-2,TRBV11-2,NA,NA,CASSFPDYPGELFF,TGTGCCAGCAGCTTTCCCGATTATCCCGGGGAGCTGTTTTTT
TRBJ1-5,TRBV11-2,many,NA,CASSPRMVRTYSNQPQHF,TGTGCCAGCAGCCCTAGGATGGTGCGAACGTATAGCAATCAGCCCCAGCATTTT
TRBJ2-7,TRBV10-3,NA,TRBD2,CAISEPGTSGRKGEQYF,TGTGCCATCAGTGAGCCAGGGACTAGCGGGAGGAAAGGCGAGCAGTACTTC
TRBJ1-2,TRBV9,few,NA,CASSVAENYGYTF,TGTGCCAGCAGCGTAGCCGAGAACTATGGCTACACCTTC
TRBJ1-2,TRBV6-1,many,NA,CASSQVGGGYTF,TGTGCCAGCAGCCAAGTAGGAGGTGGCTACACCTTC
TRBJ1-5,TRBV12-3/TRBV12-4,many,NA,CASSLAGNSNQPQHF,TGTGCCAGCAGTTTGGCCGGGAATAGCAATCAGCCCCAGCATTTT
TRBJ1-4,TRBV30,NA,NA,CAWKPPGSEKLFF,TGTGCCTGGAAGCCTCCTGGCAGTGAAAAACTGTTTTTT
TRBJ2-7,TRBV3-1,many,TRBD2,CASSQDVFALAGSQEQYF,TGTGCCAGCAGCCAAGATGTTTTCGCACTAGCGGGAAGTCAAGAGCAGTACTTC
TRBJ2-5,TRBV28,many,NA,CASEGQPRGTQYF,TGTGCCAGCGAGGGGCAGCCCCGAGGGACCCAGTACTTC
TRBJ1-1,TRBV11-2,many,TRBD1,CASRRQGYTEAFF,TGTGCCAGCAGAAGACAGGGATATACTGAAGCTTTCTTT
TRBJ2-7,TRBV7-9,many,TRBD1,CASSPGQGTSYEQYF,TGTGCCAGCAGCCCGGGACAGGGGACCTCCTACGAGCAGTACTTC
TRBJ2-7,TRBV20-1,many,TRBD1,CSAHDRDRVYEQYF,TGCAGTGCTCACGACCGAGACAGGGTCTACGAGCAGTACTTC
TRBJ1-4,TRBV28,many,NA,CASSPGTEPINEKLFF,TGTGCCAGCAGCCCCGGGACGGAGCCGATTAATGAAAAACTGTTTTTT
TRBJ2-5,TRBV10-3,many,TRBD2,CATYSGEQETQYF,TGTGCCACCTATAGCGGGGAACAAGAGACCCAGTACTTC
TRBJ1-5,TRBV11-2,many,NA,CASSPREGANQHF,TGTGCCAGCAGCCCGCGGGAGGGTGCGAACCAGCATTTT